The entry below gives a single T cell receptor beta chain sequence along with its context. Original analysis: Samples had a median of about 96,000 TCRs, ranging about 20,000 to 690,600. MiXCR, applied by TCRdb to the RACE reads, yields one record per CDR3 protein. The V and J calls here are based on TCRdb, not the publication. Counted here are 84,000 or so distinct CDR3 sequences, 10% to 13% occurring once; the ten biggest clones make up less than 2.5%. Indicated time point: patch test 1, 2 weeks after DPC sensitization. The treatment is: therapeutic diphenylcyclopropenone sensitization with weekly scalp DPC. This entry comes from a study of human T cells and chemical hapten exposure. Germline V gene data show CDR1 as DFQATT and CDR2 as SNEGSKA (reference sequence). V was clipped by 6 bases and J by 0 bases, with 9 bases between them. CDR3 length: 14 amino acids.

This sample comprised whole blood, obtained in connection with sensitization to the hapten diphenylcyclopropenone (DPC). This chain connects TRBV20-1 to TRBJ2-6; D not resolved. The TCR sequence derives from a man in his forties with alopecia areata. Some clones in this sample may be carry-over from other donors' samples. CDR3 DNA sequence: TGCAGTGCGGAACAGTTCTCTGGGGCCAACGTCCTGACTTTC. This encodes CSAEQFSGANVLTF.